This is a list of T cell receptor beta chains from one sample in a study of T cell changes during pregnancy in multiple sclerosis. Clones were sequenced by immunoSEQ multiplex PCR, and TCRdb holds only the in-frame ones, with some missing. The data show some 29,000 clones, roughly 86% seen once. The sequencing used CD8+ T cells from peripheral blood mononuclear cells, collected before pregnancy. These TCRs come from a female donor with multiple sclerosis, enrolled in a pregnancy study. The CDR3 runs from the conserved cysteine through the conserved F or W. D genes are given only for firm matches. The size field is filled for only some rows; it gives once, few, many or a size class.

J gene	clone size	D gene	V gene	CDR3 DNA	CDR3 protein
TRBJ2-3	few	TRBD2	TRBV7-9	TGTGCCAGCAGCAGTCGGGTAGCGGGAGAGGGAGATACGCAGTATTTT	CASSSRVAGEGDTQYF
TRBJ2-7	.	TRBD1	TRBV27	TGTGCCAGCAGTTTATTAGGGGGCGGCGAGCAGTACTTC	CASSLLGGGEQYF
TRBJ2-1	.	.	TRBV11-2	TGTGCCAGCAGCTTAGAAGGCAGGCTTGCTCCAAATGAGCAGTTCTTC	CASSLEGRLAPNEQFF
TRBJ2-2	.	.	TRBV12-5	TGTGCTAGTGGTACTAACCCGGTTTGGGCCGGGGAGCTGTTTTTT	CASGTNPVWAGELFF
TRBJ1-1	.	.	TRBV4-3	TGCGCCAGCAGCCAAGATCTTCCAGGGAACACTGAAGCTTTCTTT	CASSQDLPGNTEAFF
TRBJ2-1	.	TRBD1	TRBV5-1	TGCGCCAGCAGCTTTCGACAGGGGGCAGGGTTTATAGGCTCCTACAATGAGCAGTTCTTC	CASSFRQGAGFIGSYNEQFF
TRBJ2-1	.	TRBD2	TRBV11-2	TGTGCCAGCGAAGCGGGGTATGCGAATGAGCAGTTCTTC	CASEAGYANEQFF
TRBJ1-5	.	.	TRBV5-1	TGCGCCAGCAGCTTGGGGCTCAATCAGCCCCAGCATTTT	CASSLGLNQPQHF
TRBJ2-3	.	.	TRBV27	TGTGCCAGCAGTTTGAACACCTTCACAGATACGCAGTATTTT	CASSLNTFTDTQYF
TRBJ1-5	once	.	TRBV30	TGTGCCTGGAGTGAATGGGACAAAAATCAGCCCCAGCATTTT	CAWSEWDKNQPQHF
TRBJ1-6	.	.	TRBV9	TGTGCCAGCAGCGTAGAAGGGGATCTGTCCTATAATTCACCCCTCCACTTT	CASSVEGDLSYNSPLHF
TRBJ2-1	.	.	TRBV28	TGTGCCAGCAGTCCCTCGGTCGACAATGAGCAGTTCTTC	CASSPSVDNEQFF
TRBJ1-2	.	TRBD1	TRBV2	TGTGCCAGCAGTACTCTAGACAGGGTGTACTATGGCTACACCTTC	CASSTLDRVYYGYTF
TRBJ2-3	.	.	TRBV7-6	TGTGCCAGCAGCTTAGACGGCCGACTCACAGATACGCAGTATTTT	CASSLDGRLTDTQYF
TRBJ1-4	.	.	TRBV9	TGTGCCAGCAGCGTAGATAAGGGCGGGCCAGAAAAACTGTTTTTT	CASSVDKGGPEKLFF
TRBJ2-7	.	.	TRBV15	TGTGCCACCAGCATAAGGAGCTCCTACGAGCAGTACTTC	CATSIRSSYEQYF
TRBJ2-3	.	TRBD2	TRBV6-5	TGTGCCAGCTGGGACGGGGGGAGCACAGATACGCAGTATTTT	CASWDGGSTDTQYF
TRBJ2-7	.	.	TRBV28	TGTGCCAGCAGTTCCGGGACTCGCTCCTACGAGCAGTACTTC	CASSSGTRSYEQYF